This T cell receptor (beta chain) was recovered during a study of cytomegalovirus exposure and HLA in healthy donors. Study-level information: An analysis done earlier identified 117 million unique TCR beta sequences from approximately 180 million T cells. Drawn from HLA-typed donors, about 82 million unique TCRs were held in an early data release. Whole-study results and caveats: Cytomegalovirus association was listed for 150 or so TCR beta chains. Productive status was seen about 87% or about 30% of the time for most TCR beta V segments in an earlier analysis.

CDR1 and CDR2 (germline): SGHTA, FQGNSA. Trimming removed 1 base from V and 9 bases from J, with 12 bases in between. This CDR3 comprises 14 residues. Researchers ran the PCR with 60 Vbeta and 13 Jbeta primers. Libraries were prepared by immunoSEQ multiplex PCR; TCRdb keeps only in-frame clonotypes and omits some of them. The sample contains 80,000 to 100,000 clones, more than 75% of which appear only once. For this clone: The target antigen is unknown.

The material sequenced was PBMCs. V usage is TRBV7-2 and J usage is TRBJ1-4, with D possibly matching TRBD1 (6 bases). The sequence was collected from a human donor in good health. The CDR3 loop is CASSLGGQGKKLFF. CDR3 DNA sequence: TGTGCCAGCAGCTTAGGGGGCCAGGGGAAAAAACTGTTTTTT.